The clone carrying this T cell receptor (beta chain) was seen a handful of times. Antigen: not known. Amplification yielded TCR beta CDR3 regions, with RNA transcripts as the source. Using the HTBI primer set, a first-round RT-PCR was run on the TCR CDR3. TCRdb ran MiXCR on the multiplex PCR reads and lists one entry per CDR3 protein. Of about 400,000 distinct CDR3 sequences in the sample, just under 15% were seen once. This record comes from a study of T cells in Graves' hyperthyroidism and ophthalmopathy. Study details: Peripheral blood samples were taken at initial diagnosis, prior to any treatment.

The CDR3 contains 16 residues. Trimming cost V 5 bases and J 10 bases, with 24 bases left between them. In germline, CDR1 is LNHDA, CDR2 SQIVND (reference sequence). Study conclusions and caveats: Stable hyperthyroidism was separated from ophthalmopathy by a model based on 13 V-J features.

This sequence joins TRBV19 and TRBJ2-1; D remains unclear. The sequence was obtained from a woman in her 30s with Graves' hyperthyroidism. The sequenced sample consisted of blood. CDR3 in DNA: TGTGCCAGTAGTTCAGATCCACGGACGACCCTACAGGAGCAGTTCTTC. Residues: CASSSDPRTTLQEQFF.